One sample yielded the 8 T cell receptor beta chains listed below, sequenced in a study of blood T cell repertoires in COVID-19 (dated by TCRdb to 2020 to 2022). Preparation of the library involved the immunoSEQ multiplex PCR assay. Not all clones reach the TCRdb copy of this immuneACCESS table, which keeps in-frame sequences only. Checked studies attribute under half of the gap to unresolved V genes and leave the rest unexplained. The sample profile shows about 90,000 clones; around 90% of them were found once. The top ten hold around 3.4% of the sample. Sequenced input: peripheral blood. The receptors shown here come from a woman in her seventies with acute or convalescent COVID-19.

Only one count was recorded for this clone. The V and J genes are TRBV7-2 and TRBJ2-3; TRBD2 agrees at 8 bases. Germline assignment: CDR1 SGHTA and CDR2 FQGNSA. Trimming cost V 2 bases and J 4 bases; bases outside gene matches: 2. The CDR3 is made up of 14 amino acids. The CDR3: CASSLNGRADTQYF. The DNA for the CDR3 is TGTGCCAGCAGCTTAAACGGGAGGGCAGATACGCAGTATTTT. The full variable domain, completed using reference TRBV7-2 and TRBJ2-3, is GAGVSQSPSNKVTEKGKDVELRCDPISGHTALYWYRQSLGQGLEFLIYFQGNSAPDKSGLPSDRFSAERTGGSVSTLTIQRTQQEDSAVYLCASSLNGRADTQYFGPGTRLTVL.

This clone has only a few counts. V and J are TRBV3-1 (or the pseudogene TRBV3-2) and TRBJ2-1, with D hard to call. Germline values: CDR1 LGHDT, CDR2 YNNKEL (reference sequence). The V end lost 1 base, the J end lost 2 bases, and 6 bases lay between the germline ends. There are 14 residues in the CDR3. The CDR3 loop reads CASSQVTTYNEQFF. In DNA, the CDR3 is TGTGCCAGCAGCCAAGTCACTACCTACAATGAGCAGTTCTTC.

The chain joins TRBV7-9 to TRBJ1-6, with TRBD1 matching over 9 bases. In germline, CDR1 is SEHNR, CDR2 FQNEAQ (reference sequence). V lost 5 bases to trimming and J lost 7 bases; unmatched junction nucleotides: 6. The CDR3 covers 15 residues. The CDR3 reads CASSLTGQGNSPLHF. In nucleotides, the CDR3 is TGTGCCAGCAGCCTCACCGGACAGGGGAATTCACCCCTCCACTTT. Together with reference TRBV7-9 and TRBJ1-6, the CDR3 gives the full variable domain: DTGVSQNPRHKITKRGQNVTFRCDPISEHNRLYWYRQTLGQGPEFLTYFQNEAQLEKSRLLSDRFSAERPKGSFSTLEIQRTEQGDSAMYLCASSLTGQGNSPLHFGNGTRLTVT.

The V gene is TRBV18, the J gene TRBJ2-1; 9 nucleotides agree with TRBD1. V gave up 5 bases and J gave up 6 bases; unmatched junction bases: 2. The CDR3 loop spans 13 amino acids. Germline CDR1 KGHSH, CDR2 LQKENI. The CDR3 DNA follows: TGTGCCAGCTCAGGGGACAGGGTCAATGAGCAGTTCTTC. It encodes CASSGDRVNEQFF.

This rearrangement joins TRBV2 to TRBJ2-7; tentative D call: TRBD1 (6 bases). V was cut by 4 bases and J by 3 bases, with 7 bases left in between. Per germline, CDR1 SNHLY and CDR2 FYNNEI. CDR3 length: 12 residues. DNA for the CDR3: TGTGCCAGCAGTGCGGACAGCTACGAGCAGTACGTC. It translates to CASSADSYEQYV.

The chain uses TRBV28 and TRBJ2-4; possible D gene TRBD1, 6 bases. The length of the CDR3 is 19 residues. Germline V lookup: CDR1 MDHEN, CDR2 SYDVKM. Deletions cut 5 bases from V and 0 bases from J, with 23 bases between. The CDR3, as DNA: TGTGCCAGCAGTAGTAGGACAGCCACCCGATCCCTAGCCAAAAACATTCAGTACTTC. This codes for CASSSRTATRSLAKNIQYF.

The chain carries TRBV28 and TRBJ2-7; no clear D. This CDR3 has 13 amino acids. CDR1 and CDR2 from the germline V gene are MDHEN and SYDVKM. Deletions cut 3 bases from V and 4 bases from J, with 10 bases between. The CDR3 nucleotides read TGTGCCAGCAGTTTGAGACTTCTTTACGAGCAGTACTTC. Translating it yields CASSLRLLYEQYF. The full variable domain, rest sourced from reference TRBV28 and TRBJ2-7, is DVKVTQSSRYLVKRTGEKVFLECVQDMDHENMFWYRQDPGLGLRLIYFSYDVKMKEKGDIPEGYSVSREKKERFSLILESASTNQTSMYLCASSLRLLYEQYFGPGTRLTVT.

The chain has TRBV9 and TRBJ2-7; TRBD2 might be the D (6 bases). The germline gives CDR1 SGDLS, CDR2 YYNGEE. This CDR3 contains 13 residues. With 3 bases removed from V and 4 bases from J, the gap between germline ends came to 11 bases. The CDR3 DNA is TGTGCCAGCAGCGACCCTGGGAGGTACGAGCAGTACGTC. This encodes CASSDPGRYEQYV.